This T cell receptor beta chain was identified during a study of control samples from healthy donors and cancer patients. The CDR3 sequence is 13 residues long. Germline CDR1 and CDR2: MDHEN and SYDVKM. The V and J ends lost 8 bases and 0 bases respectively, with 8 bases between them. Some clones are missing from TCRdb's copy, which holds only in-frame ones; the method was immunoSEQ multiplex PCR. The table includes about 130,000 clones, about 90% detected once. V is TRBV28 and J is TRBJ1-5, with D possibly being TRBD1 (5 bases). The TCR was taken from a man younger than 35 in good health. Sequencing used blood. The CDR3 region has the DNA TGTGCCAGCTGGGGCGATAGCAATCAGCCCCAGCATTTT. Protein sequence: CASWGDSNQPQHF. Complete variable domain (other parts from reference TRBV28 and TRBJ1-5): DVKVTQSSRYLVKRTGEKVFLECVQDMDHENMFWYRQDPGLGLRLIYFSYDVKMKEKGDIPEGYSVSREKKERFSLILESASTNQTSMYLCASWGDSNQPQHFGDGTRLSIL.